The entry below describes one T cell receptor (beta chain). The antigen it recognizes is unknown. Base qualities are not provided; no much larger clone lies one nucleotide away. The immunoSEQ Assay, a bias-controlled multiplex PCR, was used to amplify TCRbeta CDR3 regions from genomic DNA. The original methods were these. Within the assay, amplification of reference gene primers was used to estimate how many nucleated cells each sample contained. Sequence reads were collapsed and filtered to measure the absolute abundance of every unique TCRbeta CDR3 rearrangement. Productive Simpson clonality was computed per sample as the square root of Simpson's diversity index over productive rearrangements. The source is immuneACCESS, and TCRdb retained only in-frame sequences with V and J called. Part of the clones is not carried over; for the studies checked, unresolved V genes explain less than half of this, and the remainder is unexplained. For V, J and clone size, that table is used; D and trimming come from the DNA. The sample table shows 160,000 or so clones, and 60% to 85% are seen once. The ten largest make up around 8.1% of the sample.

One collaborating source in Seattle enrolled patients during active infection and followed them longitudinally through the course of disease. Whole blood was collected in K2EDTA tubes by collaborating institutions according to the institutions' own protocols. For TCRbeta analysis, collaborators shipped samples as frozen whole blood, isolated PBMCs, or DNA extracted from either of those sample types. This specimen comes from a study of blood T cell repertoires in COVID-19 (dated by TCRdb to 2018 to 2021). A note on the overall study: Samples from collaborators originated in the United States, Italy and Spain and spanned both the acute and convalescent phases of COVID-19. The material from the prospective study consisted of cDNA or gDNA derived from T cells, B-cell-depleted T cells, or PBMCs. The dataset comprised deeply sampled blood TCRbeta repertoires from subjects exposed to, actively infected with, or recovered from COVID-19. A freely available public database, intended as a resource for researchers studying the immune response to SARS-CoV-2, is where the repertoires were released. The samples were drawn from two sources: the first 160 participants of the ongoing ImmuneRACE study, and fewer than 1,500 subjects contributed by 6 global collaborators. A de-identified subject ID, COVID-19 status, age in years and sex were almost always included in the sample metadata. Where available, HLA class I and class II types were taken from metadata supplied by the sample provider and were not determined by assay-based typing. General findings and caveats noted by the study authors: The quantity of clinical and demographic metadata differed by source and by participant and was supplied without curation.

The CDR3 covers 16 residues, taking in both the cysteine and the phenylalanine. The only DNA kept is the CDR3, 48 bases in frame from the first base. Germline trimming amounts to 6 bases on V and 4 bases on J, with 10 as the count of junction bases outside the gene matches. Based on the germline V gene, the CDR1 and CDR2 sequences are MDHEN and SYDVKM. The sequencing input was peripheral blood. Recombination connected TRBV28 to TRBJ1-5, with TRBD1 matching 9 junction bases. The origin of this receptor is a woman aged 55-69 years with COVID-19, enrolled during active disease. For the CDR3, the sequence is CASRPNLGQGNQPQHF. The DNA is TGTGCCAGCAGACCTAACTTGGGACAGGGAAATCAGCCCCAGCATTTT.